These 9 T cell receptor beta chains originate from one sample sequenced in a study of a mutant IDH1 vaccine in newly diagnosed glioma. The time point here: week 23, last vaccination. All doses held 300 ug of mutant IDH1 20-mer peptide, with topical imiquimod. This table comes from immunoSEQ multiplex PCR, and its TCRdb copy is limited to in-frame clones, with some not included. The sample has around 40,000 clones, around 79% seen once. The antigens of these receptors remain unknown. Sample: PBMCs, taken from a glioma patient whose treatment included an IDH1 peptide vaccine. The receptors come from a middle-aged woman with glioma. Some clones in this sample may be carry-over from other donors' samples.

The chain recombines TRBV6-5 with TRBJ2-1, with a possible D match to TRBD1 (7 bases). Per germline, CDR1 MNHEY and CDR2 SVGAGI. The V end was cut by 2 bases, the J end by 7 bases, with 18 bases between. The CDR3 length is 16 residues. DNA of the CDR3: TGTGCCAGCAGTTACCTATCAGGGGGGATGAGTAATGAGCAGTTCTTC. It encodes CASSYLSGGMSNEQFF.

V gene TRBV6-5 combines with J gene TRBJ2-1; D possibly corresponds to TRBD2 (7 bases). Trimming stripped 4 bases from V and 8 bases from J, with 18 bases between. This CDR3 is built from 15 residues. Germline CDR1 is MNHEY and CDR2 is SVGAGI. This CDR3 is CASSFRGGSRDEQFF. The CDR3 nucleotides read TGTGCCAGCAGTTTCAGGGGCGGGAGTAGGGATGAGCAGTTCTTC.

The V call is TRBV5-4, the J call TRBJ1-4; possibly TRBD1 for D (5 bases). This CDR3 is built from 14 residues. CDR1 SGHNT and CDR2 YYREEE come from the germline V gene (reference sequence). V gave up 2 bases and J gave up 6 bases, with 11 bases separating them. Here the CDR3 DNA reads TGTGCCAGCAGCTTCGGGGGTGTTGATGAAAAACTGTTTTTT. Protein: CASSFGGVDEKLFF.

The V call is TRBV21-1, the J call TRBJ2-7; the listed D gene, TRBD2, was not tested against the DNA. TRBV21-1 corresponds to a pseudogene. This CDR3 has 14 amino acids. This CDR3 is CASSKAPSNEEQYF. The CDR3 DNA reads as TGTGCCAGCAGCAAAGCACCGTCGAATGAGGAGCAGTACTTC.

This clone is medium-sized within its sample. This chain uses TRBV18 with TRBJ1-2; D remains unclear. Trimming pared 2 bases from V and 6 bases from J, leaving 22 bases between. The CDR3 is 17 amino acids. CDR1 is KGHSH, CDR2 LQKENI, per germline. CDR3 region: CASSPDSPGDYSDGYTF. The CDR3, as DNA: TGTGCCAGCTCACCAGATAGTCCGGGTGATTATAGCGATGGCTACACCTTC.

This chain links TRBV6-6 with TRBJ1-3; unclear D gene. Trimming took off 6 bases at V and 3 bases at J, with 9 bases between the two ends. The CDR3 spans 13 residues. Germline V gene lookup returns CDR1 MNHNY and CDR2 SVGAGI (reference sequence). CDR3 DNA: TGTGCCAGCAGGTCGACTCTTGGAAACACCATATATTTT. Encoded protein: CASRSTLGNTIYF.

This clone has only one observation. The V call is TRBV7-6, the J call TRBJ2-2; D is uncertain. The CDR3 is 13 amino acids. Germline CDR1 and CDR2: SGHVS and FNYEAQ. Trimming left V 5 bases short and J 6 bases short, with 10 bases between. CDR3 protein: CASSPQGPGELFF. CDR3 coding DNA: TGTGCCAGCAGCCCCCAAGGCCCCGGGGAGCTGTTTTTT.

This sequence joins TRBV7-9 and TRBJ1-5, with TRBD1 as a possible D gene (5 bases). CDR1 is SEHNR and CDR2 is FQNEAQ in the germline V gene (reference sequence). The CDR3 contains 15 residues. V lost 5 bases, J lost 8 bases, and 19 bases lay in between. The CDR3, as DNA: TGTGCCAGCAGCGCCACATGGGAGCCGGGGGAGCCCCAGCATTTT. This translates into CASSATWEPGEPQHF.

The CDR3 region is CASSPSRSGVSEAFF. The CDR3 DNA reads as TGTGCCAGCAGCCCTAGTCGCTCAGGGGTATCCGAAGCTTTCTTT. The genes are TRBV7-8 and TRBJ1-1, with D maybe TRBD1 (6 bases). V dropped 5 bases and J dropped 8 bases, with 21 bases sitting between them. The CDR3 totals 15 residues. The germline CDR1 and CDR2 sequences are SGHVS and FQNEAQ.